This T cell receptor beta chain was obtained from a study of blood T cell repertoires in COVID-19. Looking at the study overall: The origin of the acute and convalescent COVID-19 samples was the United States, Italy and Spain. T cells, B-cell-depleted T cells, or PBMCs supplied cDNA or gDNA.

J was trimmed by 7 bases and V by 5 bases; bases with no gene match: 16. The CDR3 loop spans 17 amino acids. CDR1 is MNHEY and CDR2 is SMNVEV in the germline V gene (reference sequence). Original handling: Using reference gene primer amplification, nucleated cell counts were estimated. Clones were sequenced by immunoSEQ multiplex PCR, and TCRdb holds only the in-frame ones, with some missing. V, J and clone size derive from that table, while D and trimming were established from the DNA sequence. In the table there are over 120,000 clones, 80% of which are singletons. This TCR was sampled from a man aged 70 or older who had recovered from COVID-19. The chain is built from TRBV27 and TRBJ2-3, with TRBD2 identical over 9 bases. The material sequenced was peripheral blood. Written as DNA, the CDR3 is TGTGCCAGCAGTGGCACCCTTAGCGGGAGTGGAAGAAATACGCAGTATTTT. The encoded protein is CASSGTLSGSGRNTQYF.